Following are 17 T cell receptor beta chains from one sample sequenced in a study of T-cell reconstitution after alpha-beta-depleted transplantation in children. The library targeted TCRbeta and was prepared with unique molecular identifiers. A single record per CDR3 protein comes from TCRdb applying MiXCR to the PCR reads. The repertoire holds 350,000 to 400,000 distinct CDR3 sequences, about an eighth seen once, with about 3.9% in the top ten. This sample comprised PBMCs, obtained from the stem cell graft. Receptors were obtained from a human donor who donated a stem cell graft to a child with Fanconi anemia.

This clonotype was observed many times. This sequence joins TRBV6-1 and TRBJ2-2; maybe TRBD2 (5 bases). Germline values: CDR1 MNHNS, CDR2 SASEGT. Trimming left V 8 bases short and J 0 bases short, with 10 bases between. The CDR3 is 14 amino acids. This chain's CDR3 is CASRAEANTGELFF. As DNA, the CDR3 is TGTGCCAGCCGGGCGGAGGCGAACACCGGGGAGCTGTTTTTT.

The rearrangement uses TRBV5-1 and TRBJ2-3; D might be TRBD2 (5 bases). Trimming took off 0 bases at V and 4 bases at J, with 18 bases between the two ends. The CDR3 covers 17 residues. In germline, CDR1 is SGHRS, CDR2 YFSETQ. The CDR3 loop reads CASSLAGRRGWADTQYF. The CDR3 DNA reads as TGCGCCAGCAGCTTGGCCGGTCGTCGGGGATGGGCAGATACGCAGTATTTT.

Ten or more counts support this clonotype. This chain links TRBV3-1 with TRBJ1-1, with unresolved D. Trimming took off 4 bases at V and 0 bases at J, with 6 bases between the two ends. Germline V gene data show CDR1 as LGHDT and CDR2 as YNNKEL (reference sequence). CDR3 length equals 13 residues. CDR3 region: CASSLNMNTEAFF. CDR3 DNA sequence: TGTGCCAGCAGCCTAAATATGAACACTGAAGCTTTCTTT.

This clonotype occurred a few times. CDR3 sequence (DNA): TGTGCCAGCAGCCCAGGGTGGGGTGGCTACACCTTC. This gives the protein CASSPGWGGYTF. This chain links TRBV7-2 with TRBJ1-2; D possibly corresponds to TRBD1 (5 bases). Germline V gene lookup returns CDR1 SGHTA and CDR2 FQGNSA. The CDR3 length is 12 residues. Trimming took off 5 bases at V and 7 bases at J, with 11 bases between the two ends.

A few counts support this clonotype. The chain carries TRBV7-2 and TRBJ2-1; no clear D. Germline V lookup: CDR1 SGHTA, CDR2 FQGNSA. V lost 0 bases and J 8 bases, leaving 14 bases between the germline ends. The CDR3 contains 15 residues. CDR3 in DNA: TGTGCCAGCAGCTTAGCGGTCTCGGCTTCTTATGAGCAGTTCTTC. Protein: CASSLAVSASYEQFF.

The J gene is TRBJ2-2, the V gene TRBV12-3 or TRBV12-4; D possibly corresponds to TRBD1 (5 bases). The CDR3 consists of 15 residues. Trimming shortened V by 5 bases and J by 7 bases, and 17 bases separated the two germline ends. Here the CDR3 reads CASSPPEIGVGELFF. DNA of the CDR3: TGTGCCAGCAGTCCTCCCGAGATAGGGGTCGGGGAGCTGTTTTTT.

In its sample, this clonotype was seen many times. The chain combines TRBV5-1 with TRBJ2-5; a possible D gene is TRBD2 (5 bases). Germline V CDR1 and CDR2: SGHRS, YFSETQ. This CDR3 has 15 amino acids. Trimming shortened V by 0 bases and J by 7 bases, and 16 bases separated the two germline ends. CDR3 sequence (DNA): TGCGCCAGCAGCTTGGACGGCTCGGGGAGAGGGACCCAGTACTTC. This codes for CASSLDGSGRGTQYF.

This clonotype was recorded at least ten times. The chain's CDR3 is CASSLGLAPTDTQYF. The CDR3 DNA reads TGTGCCAGCAGCCTGGGACTAGCTCCCACAGATACGCAGTATTTT. The chain uses TRBV5-5 and TRBJ2-3; 9 positions match TRBD2. V was clipped by 4 bases and J by 2 bases; unmatched bases: 5. Germline CDR1 SGHKS, CDR2 YYEKEE (reference sequence). The length of the CDR3 is 15 residues.

This clonotype occurred a few times. J is TRBJ2-1 and V is TRBV9; no reliable D call. The CDR3 is 12 residues long. CDR1 and CDR2 (germline): SGDLS, YYNGEE. V lost 4 bases, J lost 8 bases, and 10 bases lay in between. As DNA, the CDR3 is TGTGCCAGCAGCAAGCGAGACTATGAGCAGTTCTTC. Its translation: CASSKRDYEQFF. The variable domain in full, completed from reference TRBV9 and TRBJ2-1, reads DSGVTQTPKHLITATGQRVTLRCSPRSGDLSVYWYQQSLDQGLQFLIQYYNGEERAKGNILERFSAQQFPDLHSELNLSSLELGDSALYFCASSKRDYEQFFGPGTRLTVL.

This chain uses TRBV18 with TRBJ1-2; D unresolved. The ends were cut back, 5 bases at V and 5 bases at J, with 9 bases in the middle. This CDR3 comprises 12 residues. The germline CDR1 and CDR2 sequences are KGHSH and LQKENI. The CDR3 loop reads CASSEGRYGYTF. DNA of the CDR3: TGTGCCAGCTCAGAAGGGCGTTATGGCTACACCTTC.

The chain carries TRBV7-9 and TRBJ1-2, with 11 bases fitting TRBD1. The CDR3 extends over 14 amino acids. The V and J ends lost 5 bases and 7 bases, in that order; junction bases with no gene match: 6. The germline CDR1 and CDR2 sequences are SEHNR and FQNEAQ (reference sequence). The CDR3 nucleotides read TGTGCCAGCAGCCTCCCCGGGACAGGGGGTGGCTACACCTTC. The encoded protein is CASSLPGTGGGYTF.

This clonotype has ten or more counts. The gene calls are TRBV9 and TRBJ2-2; D is possibly TRBD2 (5 bases). Trimming removed 2 bases from V and 1 base from J, with 6 bases in between. Germline V lookup: CDR1 SGDLS, CDR2 YYNGEE. CDR3 length: 14 residues. CDR3 bases: TGTGCCAGCAGCGTCGGAGGGAACACCGGGGAGCTGTTTTTT. Its protein is CASSVGGNTGELFF.

The chain links TRBV3-1 to TRBJ1-4, with unresolved D. Germline CDR1 and CDR2: LGHDT and YNNKEL (reference sequence). This CDR3 is 12 amino acids long. V was cut by 0 bases and J by 10 bases, with 6 bases left in between. CDR3 sequence: CASSQDTGKLFF. In nucleotides, the CDR3 is TGTGCCAGCAGCCAAGATACCGGAAAACTGTTTTTT.

This clonotype has more than one count but fewer than ten. The chain combines TRBV6-5 with TRBJ1-3; D ambiguous. CDR1 and CDR2 (germline): MNHEY, SVGAGI. The CDR3 consists of 14 residues. Trimming took 8 bases from V and 1 from J, leaving 12 bases between them. For the CDR3, the DNA is TGTGCCAGCTGCACCCCCCAGTCTGGAAACACCATATATTTT. Its translation is CASCTPQSGNTIYF.

This clonotype was counted many times. This sequence joins TRBV4-2 and TRBJ2-1; no firm D call. Looked up from germline, CDR1 is LGHNA and CDR2 is YNFKEQ. This CDR3 has 16 amino acids. V was shortened by 0 bases and J by 4 bases, with 13 bases between the two germline ends. The CDR3 spells CASSQDLTQFYNEQFF. The CDR3 DNA sequence: TGTGCCAGCAGCCAAGACCTCACACAATTTTACAATGAGCAGTTCTTC.

This clonotype was counted at least ten times. CDR3 sequence (DNA): TGCGCCAGCAGACAAGGGACAGGGAACACTGAAGCTTTCTTT. Protein: CASRQGTGNTEAFF. The genes are TRBV5-1 and TRBJ1-1, with TRBD1 identical over 8 bases. The J segment lost 1 base and the V segment lost 5 bases, leaving 4 bases of the junction unmatched. The germline CDR1 and CDR2 sequences are SGHRS and YFSETQ. The CDR3 is made up of 14 amino acids.

This chain uses TRBV12-3 or TRBV12-4 with TRBJ1-1, with a tentative D call TRBD1 (5 bases). The CDR3 has 15 amino acids. Trimming took off 5 bases at V and 2 bases at J, with 15 bases between the two ends. The CDR3 sequence is CASSQTVHHNTEAFF. The CDR3 region has the DNA TGTGCCAGCAGTCAGACAGTTCACCATAACACTGAAGCTTTCTTT.